This is a list of T cell receptor beta chains from one sample in a study of T-cell memory formation after mild COVID-19. One entry per CDR3 protein, called by TCRdb with MiXCR from the 5' RACE reads. The repertoire includes about 290,000 distinct CDR3 sequences, approximately 15% of them detected once, and more than 20% sits in the top ten. The sequenced material came from PBMCs or a T cell subset sorted from them (not recorded which). The receptors come from a man aged 18 to 35 who had mild COVID-19 (a few samples of this study predate the infection). Cell type and time point are not known. CDR3s include the opening cysteine and the closing phenylalanine or tryptophan. The order of the fields is V gene, clone size, D gene, J gene, CDR3 DNA, CDR3 protein. The D gene is left open where the match is weak. Clone sizes are given selectively: once, few, many, or a class where the clone is expanded.

V gene: TRBV6-2/TRBV6-3
clone size: NA
D gene: NA
J gene: TRBJ1-2
CDR3 DNA: TGTGCCAGCAGTTACGGAGGTGGCTACACCTTC
CDR3 protein: CASSYGGGYTF

V gene: TRBV20-1
clone size: NA
D gene: NA
J gene: TRBJ2-5
CDR3 DNA: TGCAGTGCGGATACTAGGTTGGAGACCCAGTACTTC
CDR3 protein: CSADTRLETQYF

V gene: TRBV11-2
clone size: NA
D gene: TRBD2
J gene: TRBJ2-1
CDR3 DNA: TGTGCCAGCAGCCAGGGACTAGCGGGGGATTTCCATGAGCAGTTCTTC
CDR3 protein: CASSQGLAGDFHEQFF

V gene: TRBV7-6
clone size: NA
D gene: NA
J gene: TRBJ2-1
CDR3 DNA: TGTGCCAGCAGCCCCTATATCTCCTACAATGAGCAGTTCTTC
CDR3 protein: CASSPYISYNEQFF

V gene: TRBV19
clone size: few
D gene: NA
J gene: TRBJ2-7
CDR3 DNA: TGTGCCAGTAGTATCACAGGGCTCTATTACGAGCAGTACTTC
CDR3 protein: CASSITGLYYEQYF

V gene: TRBV4-3
clone size: few
D gene: NA
J gene: TRBJ2-3
CDR3 DNA: TGCGCCAGCAGCCAAGTCCCAGGTTCTAGCACAGATACGCAGTATTTT
CDR3 protein: CASSQVPGSSTDTQYF

V gene: TRBV7-9
clone size: few
D gene: NA
J gene: TRBJ2-5
CDR3 DNA: TGTGCCAGCAGCCCCCCGAACCAAGAGACCCAGTACTTC
CDR3 protein: CASSPPNQETQYF

V gene: TRBV29-1
clone size: few
D gene: TRBD1
J gene: TRBJ1-2
CDR3 DNA: TGCAGCGTTGATAGATCAGTGGACAGGGTTGAAGGCTATGGCTACACCTTC
CDR3 protein: CSVDRSVDRVEGYGYTF

V gene: TRBV6-5
clone size: NA
D gene: NA
J gene: TRBJ2-2
CDR3 DNA: TGTGCCAGCAGTTACTCTGGGGTGGTCGGGGAGCTGTTTTTT
CDR3 protein: CASSYSGVVGELFF

V gene: TRBV7-8
clone size: NA
D gene: NA
J gene: TRBJ1-3
CDR3 DNA: TGTGCCAGCAGTTCCGGAGGGCAGCCTGGAAACACCATATATTTT
CDR3 protein: CASSSGGQPGNTIYF

V gene: TRBV6-2/TRBV6-3
clone size: NA
D gene: TRBD2
J gene: TRBJ2-7
CDR3 DNA: TGTGCCAGCAGTTCCCGGGACTACCGATACGAGCAGTACTTC
CDR3 protein: CASSSRDYRYEQYF

V gene: TRBV6-2/TRBV6-3
clone size: NA
D gene: NA
J gene: TRBJ1-5
CDR3 DNA: TGTGCCAGCAGTAGGACAGACCCGAATCAGCCCCAGCATTTT
CDR3 protein: CASSRTDPNQPQHF

V gene: TRBV5-1
clone size: NA
D gene: TRBD1
J gene: TRBJ1-1
CDR3 DNA: TGCGCCAGCAAGGATGGGACAGGGGGCTTCGAGGCTTTCTTT
CDR3 protein: CASKDGTGGFEAFF

V gene: TRBV12-3/TRBV12-4
clone size: few
D gene: NA
J gene: TRBJ1-2
CDR3 DNA: TGTGCCACAGGGTTTTCTAACTATGGCTACACCTTC
CDR3 protein: CATGFSNYGYTF

V gene: TRBV19
clone size: few
D gene: NA
J gene: TRBJ2-7
CDR3 DNA: TGTGCCAGTAGTAGAGGGACATTCCTCTCCTACGAGCAGTACTTC
CDR3 protein: CASSRGTFLSYEQYF

V gene: TRBV20-1
clone size: few
D gene: NA
J gene: TRBJ1-4
CDR3 DNA: TGCAGTGCTGGGAGAAACCGGGACCTTAATGAAAAACTGTTTTTT
CDR3 protein: CSAGRNRDLNEKLFF

V gene: TRBV29-1
clone size: NA
D gene: NA
J gene: TRBJ2-3
CDR3 DNA: TGCAGCGTTAGGTGGGACACAGATACGCAGTATTTT
CDR3 protein: CSVRWDTDTQYF

V gene: TRBV18
clone size: few
D gene: NA
J gene: TRBJ1-2
CDR3 DNA: TGTGCCAGCTCGCTGCGGGGCCGAAAGCGTGGCTACACCTTC
CDR3 protein: CASSLRGRKRGYTF

V gene: TRBV4-1
clone size: NA
D gene: NA
J gene: TRBJ1-2
CDR3 DNA: TGCGCCAGCAGCCAAGATGATTTTGGGGATAACTATGGCTACACCTTC
CDR3 protein: CASSQDDFGDNYGYTF

V gene: TRBV5-1
clone size: NA
D gene: NA
J gene: TRBJ1-2
CDR3 DNA: TGCGCCAGCAGCTACAAAACAACAGGGTCTGGCTACACCTTC
CDR3 protein: CASSYKTTGSGYTF

V gene: TRBV2
clone size: NA
D gene: NA
J gene: TRBJ2-2
CDR3 DNA: TGTGCCAGAGGGGGACTACCGAACACCGGGGAGCTGTTTTTT
CDR3 protein: CARGGLPNTGELFF

V gene: TRBV6-2/TRBV6-3
clone size: many
D gene: NA
J gene: TRBJ1-5
CDR3 DNA: TGTGCCAGCAGATACGGGAACCGGCCCCAGCATTTT
CDR3 protein: CASRYGNRPQHF

V gene: TRBV7-3
clone size: NA
D gene: TRBD1
J gene: TRBJ2-1
CDR3 DNA: TGTGCCAGCAGCCGACCGGGACAGGCGTACAATGAGCAGTTCTTC
CDR3 protein: CASSRPGQAYNEQFF

V gene: TRBV2
clone size: NA
D gene: TRBD1
J gene: TRBJ2-3
CDR3 DNA: TGTGCCAGCGGGTCCCACCGGGACAGACGCACAGATACGCAGTATTTT
CDR3 protein: CASGSHRDRRTDTQYF

V gene: TRBV5-4
clone size: many
D gene: TRBD1
J gene: TRBJ2-1
CDR3 DNA: TGTGCCAGCACCGACCGGGACAGGGGAGTGAGTAGCTCCTACAATGAGCAGTTCTTC
CDR3 protein: CASTDRDRGVSSSYNEQFF

V gene: TRBV12-3/TRBV12-4
clone size: NA
D gene: NA
J gene: TRBJ2-1
CDR3 DNA: TGTGCCAGCAGGGGACGGGGCAATGAGCAGTTCTTC
CDR3 protein: CASRGRGNEQFF

V gene: TRBV4-3
clone size: many
D gene: TRBD2
J gene: TRBJ2-1
CDR3 DNA: TGCGCCAGCAGCCACTCGGGGGGACTATACAATGAGCAGTTCTTC
CDR3 protein: CASSHSGGLYNEQFF

V gene: TRBV6-2/TRBV6-3
clone size: few
D gene: NA
J gene: TRBJ2-5
CDR3 DNA: TGTGCCAGCAGTTACCACCGACAAGAGACCCAGTACTTC
CDR3 protein: CASSYHRQETQYF

V gene: TRBV27
clone size: many
D gene: NA
J gene: TRBJ1-5
CDR3 DNA: TGTGCCAGCGGAGTCAATCAGCCCCAGCATTTT
CDR3 protein: CASGVNQPQHF

V gene: TRBV12-3/TRBV12-4
clone size: NA
D gene: NA
J gene: TRBJ2-7
CDR3 DNA: TGTGCCAGCAGTTACGGGCTCTACGAGCAGTACTTC
CDR3 protein: CASSYGLYEQYF

V gene: TRBV7-7
clone size: NA
D gene: NA
J gene: TRBJ2-5
CDR3 DNA: TGTGCCAGCAGCTTAGCGCGCAGGGATGAGACCCAGTACTTC
CDR3 protein: CASSLARRDETQYF

V gene: TRBV6-1
clone size: NA
D gene: TRBD1
J gene: TRBJ2-5
CDR3 DNA: TGTGCCAGCAGCCCGGGACAGGAGAGGACCCAGTACTTC
CDR3 protein: CASSPGQERTQYF

V gene: TRBV7-2
clone size: few
D gene: TRBD1
J gene: TRBJ2-5
CDR3 DNA: TGTGCCAGCAGCTCGGGAACCGGGACAGGGCCGAGAGAGACCCAGTACTTC
CDR3 protein: CASSSGTGTGPRETQYF

V gene: TRBV6-5
clone size: NA
D gene: NA
J gene: TRBJ2-7
CDR3 DNA: TGTGCCAGCAGTTACTCGGTAGGGCGTTCCTACGAGCAGTACTTC
CDR3 protein: CASSYSVGRSYEQYF

V gene: TRBV5-4
clone size: NA
D gene: NA
J gene: TRBJ2-1
CDR3 DNA: TGTGCCAGCGACGTGGGGGGTAGCGTTCGGGATGAGCAGTTCTTC
CDR3 protein: CASDVGGSVRDEQFF

V gene: TRBV4-1
clone size: NA
D gene: NA
J gene: TRBJ2-7
CDR3 DNA: TGCGCCAGCAGCCAAGCCCCAGACAGCCTCTCCTACGAGCAGTACTTC
CDR3 protein: CASSQAPDSLSYEQYF

V gene: TRBV7-2
clone size: many
D gene: NA
J gene: TRBJ1-6
CDR3 DNA: TGTGCCAGCAGCTTGTCCGGGACACCCCTCCACTTT
CDR3 protein: CASSLSGTPLHF